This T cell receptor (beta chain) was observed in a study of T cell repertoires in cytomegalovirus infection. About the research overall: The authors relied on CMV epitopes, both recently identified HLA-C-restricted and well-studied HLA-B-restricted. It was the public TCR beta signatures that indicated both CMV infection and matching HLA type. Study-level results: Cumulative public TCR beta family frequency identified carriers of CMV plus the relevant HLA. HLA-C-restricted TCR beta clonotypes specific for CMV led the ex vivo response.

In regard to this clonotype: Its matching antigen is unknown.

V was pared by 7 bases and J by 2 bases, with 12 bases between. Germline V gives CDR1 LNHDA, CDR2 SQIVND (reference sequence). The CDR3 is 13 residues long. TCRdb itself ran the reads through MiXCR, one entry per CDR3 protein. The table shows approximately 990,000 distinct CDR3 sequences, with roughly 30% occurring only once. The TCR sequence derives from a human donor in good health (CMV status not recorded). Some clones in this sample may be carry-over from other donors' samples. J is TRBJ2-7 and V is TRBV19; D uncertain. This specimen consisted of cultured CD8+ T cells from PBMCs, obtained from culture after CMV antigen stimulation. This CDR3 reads CASTPGGTYEQYF. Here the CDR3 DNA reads TGTGCCAGTACCCCGGGTGGGACCTACGAGCAGTACTTC.